This TCR beta chain was documented in a study of molecular identifiers for immune sequencing clone quantification. From the PCR reads, TCRdb called clonotypes with MiXCR, one entry per CDR3 protein. The sample has 65,000 or so distinct CDR3 sequences; 15% to 20% are singletons. This clonotype appeared many times. Germline CDR1 is LNHDA and CDR2 is SQIVND (reference sequence). The CDR3 length is 12 residues. The V end lost 7 bases, the J end lost 8 bases, and 14 bases lay between the germline ends. Sequencing was done on a sample of naive CD8+ T cells from blood, with Jurkat cell RNA spiked in. The subset denotes: FACS-sorted CD8+CD4-CCR7+CD45RA+ naive T cells. The source is a human donor in good health. Some libraries in this study had Jurkat cell RNA spiked in. The chain recombines TRBV19 with TRBJ1-2, with no clear D. The CDR3 protein is CASISPQGGYTF. In DNA form, the CDR3 reads TGTGCCAGTATCTCCCCCCAAGGCGGCTACACCTTC.